This T cell receptor (beta chain) was profiled in a study of shared clonotypes between healthy human individuals. About the study: Donors had three CD4 naive, three CD4 memory, two CD8 naive and one CD8 memory plate apiece. Regarding the study as a whole: Relative to clonotypes present in all four donors, those not shared had lower generation probabilities.

V lost 3 bases and J lost 0, with 15 bases in between. The CDR3 contains 15 residues. CDR1 is SQVTM and CDR2 is ANQGSEA in the germline V gene. TCRdb's table, derived via immunoSEQ multiplex PCR, lists solely in-frame clones and lacks some. The sample has a few million clones; around 95% are singletons. Regarding this clone: The antigen remains unidentified.

Every donor, a Caucasian adult, lived in Nashville, Tennessee. The rearrangement uses TRBV29-1 and TRBJ2-7; a possible D gene is TRBD1 (6 bases). The source material was naive CD4+ T cells sorted from blood. The sample's subset: CD45RA+ positively selected. The receptor comes from a young man in good health. CDR3 DNA: TGCAGCGTTGAGGGGACATCCAGGAGCTCCTACGAGCAGTACTTC. It is translated as CSVEGTSRSSYEQYF.